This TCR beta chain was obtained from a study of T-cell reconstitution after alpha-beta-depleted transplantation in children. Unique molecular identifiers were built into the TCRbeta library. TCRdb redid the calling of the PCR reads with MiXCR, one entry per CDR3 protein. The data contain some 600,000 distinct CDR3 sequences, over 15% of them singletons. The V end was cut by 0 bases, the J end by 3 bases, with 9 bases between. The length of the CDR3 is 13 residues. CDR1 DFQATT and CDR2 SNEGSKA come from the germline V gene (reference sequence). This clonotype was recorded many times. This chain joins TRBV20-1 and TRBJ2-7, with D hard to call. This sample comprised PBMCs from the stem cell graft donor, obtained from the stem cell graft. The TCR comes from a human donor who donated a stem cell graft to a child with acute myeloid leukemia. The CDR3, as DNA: TGCAGTGCTAGAGATCCCGCAGGCTACGAGCAGTACTTC. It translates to CSARDPAGYEQYF.